This T cell receptor beta chain was obtained from a study of T cells in Graves' hyperthyroidism and ophthalmopathy. General study points: Ophthalmopathy prediction by the model preceded onset by a median approximately 6.1 months. By a 13 V-J model, ophthalmopathy was set apart from stable hyperthyroidism. Blood held most thyroid clonotypes expanded above 0.001 frequency.

Uncontrolled infection, other autoimmune disease, pregnancy or lactation led to exclusion. TCR beta CDR3 region amplification was performed from RNA transcripts. The HTBI primer set was used in a first-round RT-PCR of the TCR CDR3. TCRdb re-called the multiplex PCR reads through MiXCR, storing one row per CDR3 protein. Of a few hundred thousand distinct CDR3 sequences detected, around 14% appear once; the ten largest clones hold 9.2%. Germline CDR1 MNHEY, CDR2 SMNVEV (reference sequence). Trimming took 5 bases from V and 9 from J; bases not matched to a gene: 12. This CDR3 spans 15 amino acids. This clonotype was observed a few times. The antigen is unknown. This sequence may be a read error, since a much larger clone differs from it by one base.

The chain is built from TRBV27 and TRBJ1-5; 8 nucleotides align to TRBD1. The source of this sequence is a woman younger than 30 with Graves' hyperthyroidism. The sequenced material came from blood. Written as DNA, the CDR3 is TGTGCCAGCAGTCCTCAGGGGGCCGCAATCCTGCCCCAGCATTTT. The encoded protein is CASSPQGAAILPQHF.